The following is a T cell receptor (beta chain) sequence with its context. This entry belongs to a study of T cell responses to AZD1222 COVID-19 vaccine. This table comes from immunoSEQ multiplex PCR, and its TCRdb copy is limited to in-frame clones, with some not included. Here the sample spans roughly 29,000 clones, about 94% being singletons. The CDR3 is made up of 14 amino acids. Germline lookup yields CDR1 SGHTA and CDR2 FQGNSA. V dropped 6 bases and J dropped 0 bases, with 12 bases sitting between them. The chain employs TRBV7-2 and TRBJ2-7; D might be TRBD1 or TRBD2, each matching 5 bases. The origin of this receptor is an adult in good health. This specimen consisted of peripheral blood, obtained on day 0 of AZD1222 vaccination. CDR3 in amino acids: CASRPGRYSYEQYF. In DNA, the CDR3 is TGTGCCAGCAGACCGGGACGGTACTCCTACGAGCAGTACTTC.